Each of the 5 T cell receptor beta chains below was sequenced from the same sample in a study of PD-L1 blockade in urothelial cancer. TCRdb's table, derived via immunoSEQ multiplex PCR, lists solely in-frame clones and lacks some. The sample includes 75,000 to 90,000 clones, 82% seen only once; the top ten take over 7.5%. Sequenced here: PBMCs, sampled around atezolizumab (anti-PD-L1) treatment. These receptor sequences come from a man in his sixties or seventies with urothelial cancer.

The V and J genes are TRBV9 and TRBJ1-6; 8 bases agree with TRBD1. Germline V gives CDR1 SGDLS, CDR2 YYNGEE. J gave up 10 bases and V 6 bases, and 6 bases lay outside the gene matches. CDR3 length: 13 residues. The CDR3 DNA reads TGTGCCAGCAATACAGGGGGAGGCTCACCCCTCCACTTT. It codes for CASNTGGGSPLHF.

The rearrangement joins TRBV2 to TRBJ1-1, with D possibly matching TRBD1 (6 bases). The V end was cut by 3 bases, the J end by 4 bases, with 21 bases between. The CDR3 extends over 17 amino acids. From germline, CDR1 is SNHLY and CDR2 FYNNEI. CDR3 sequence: CASSDWGGRGSSTEAFF. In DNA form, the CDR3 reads TGTGCCAGCAGTGATTGGGGGGGGCGGGGGTCCTCCACTGAAGCTTTCTTT.

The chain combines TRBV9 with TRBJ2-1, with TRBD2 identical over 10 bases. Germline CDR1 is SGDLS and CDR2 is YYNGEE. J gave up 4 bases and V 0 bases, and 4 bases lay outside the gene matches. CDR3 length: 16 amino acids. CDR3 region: CASSVGSGGGYNEQFF. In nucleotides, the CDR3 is TGTGCCAGCAGCGTAGGAAGCGGGGGGGGGTACAATGAGCAGTTCTTC.

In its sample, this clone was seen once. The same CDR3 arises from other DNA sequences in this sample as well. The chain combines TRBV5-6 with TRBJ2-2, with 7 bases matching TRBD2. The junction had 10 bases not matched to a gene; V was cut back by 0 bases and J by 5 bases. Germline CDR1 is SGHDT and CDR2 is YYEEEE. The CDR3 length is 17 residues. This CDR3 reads CASSLGLAGVMTGELFF. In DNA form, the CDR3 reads TGTGCCAGCAGCTTGGGACTGGCGGGGGTGATGACCGGGGAGCTGTTTTTT.

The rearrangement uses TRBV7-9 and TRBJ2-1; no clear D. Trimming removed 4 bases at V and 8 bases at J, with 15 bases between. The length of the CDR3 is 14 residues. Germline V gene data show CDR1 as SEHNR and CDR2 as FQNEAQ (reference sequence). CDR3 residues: CASSSPQLRHEQFF. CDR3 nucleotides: TGTGCCAGCAGCTCCCCCCAGCTGCGGCATGAGCAGTTCTTC. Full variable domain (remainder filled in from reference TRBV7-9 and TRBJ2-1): DTGVSQNPRHKITKRGQNVTFRCDPISEHNRLYWYRQTLGQGPEFLTYFQNEAQLEKSRLLSDRFSAERPKGSFSTLEIQRTEQGDSAMYLCASSSPQLRHEQFFGPGTRLTVL.